Ten or more counts support the clone carrying this TCR beta chain. No antigen is known for it. Disease duration was under 3 months in the ophthalmopathy patients, who also had a Clinical Activity Score of at least 3 and a NOSPECS grade of at least 4. PBMCs were collected from a roughly 9.7 ml volume of fresh peripheral blood. The data stem from a study of T cells in Graves' hyperthyroidism and ophthalmopathy. Trimming took 1 base from V and 0 from J, leaving 10 bases between them. CDR3 length: 15 residues. From germline, CDR1 is SGHVS and CDR2 FQNEAQ. General observations from the study: Stable hyperthyroidism was separated from ophthalmopathy by a model based on 13 V-J features. Most thyroid clonotypes expanded above 0.001 were also detected in blood.

RNA transcripts provided the source from which TCR beta CDR3 regions were amplified. The HTBI set primed first-round TCR CDR3 RT-PCR. Using its own MiXCR run on the multiplex PCR reads, TCRdb lists one record per CDR3 protein. The repertoire holds approximately 690,000 distinct CDR3 sequences, with around 15% as singletons. The sequencing sample was made of blood. The J gene is TRBJ2-7, the V gene TRBV7-8, with unresolved D. The source of this sequence is a woman between 45 and 60 years old with Graves' ophthalmopathy. CDR3 region: CASSLGGAGSYEQYF. CDR3 in DNA: TGTGCCAGCAGCTTAGGCGGAGCTGGCTCCTACGAGCAGTACTTC.